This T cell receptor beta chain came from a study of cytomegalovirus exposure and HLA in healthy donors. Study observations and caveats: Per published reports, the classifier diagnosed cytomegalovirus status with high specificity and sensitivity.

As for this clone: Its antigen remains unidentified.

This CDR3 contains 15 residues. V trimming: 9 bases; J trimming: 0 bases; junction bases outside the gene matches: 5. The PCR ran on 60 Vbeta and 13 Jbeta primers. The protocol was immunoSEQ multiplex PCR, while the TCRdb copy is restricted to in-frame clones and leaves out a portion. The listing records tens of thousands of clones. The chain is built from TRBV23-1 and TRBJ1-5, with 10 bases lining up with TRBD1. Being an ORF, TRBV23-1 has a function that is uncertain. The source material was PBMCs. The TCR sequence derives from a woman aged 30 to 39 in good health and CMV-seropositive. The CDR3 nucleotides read TGCGCCAGGAGGGACAGGGGTTATAGCAATCAGCCCCAGCATTTT. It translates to CARRDRGYSNQPQHF.